This entry lists 13 T cell receptor beta chains sequenced from one sample in a study of OX40 agonist ivuxolimab in advanced cancers. Using immunoSEQ multiplex PCR, the repertoire was profiled, and TCRdb retains in-frame clones only, with some absent. The data hold 24,000 or so clones, with about 85% observed a single time. Sample: CD4+ or CD8+ T cells sorted from blood, taken in a trial of the OX40 agonist ivuxolimab. Source of these receptors: an adult with an advanced solid tumor such as melanoma, head and neck, liver or kidney cancer.

This sequence joins TRBV5-1 and TRBJ2-2; 8 nucleotides align to TRBD1. The V segment lost 1 base and the J segment 6 bases; nucleotides outside the gene matches: 5. The germline V gene encodes CDR1 SGHRS and CDR2 YFSETQ. This CDR3 spans 15 amino acids. CDR3 region: CASSLFRGQAGELFF. The CDR3, as DNA: TGCGCCAGCAGCTTGTTCAGGGGGCAGGCCGGGGAGCTGTTTTTT.

The V call is TRBV7-2, the J call TRBJ2-3, with D tentatively TRBD2 (5 bases). Germline CDR1 is SGHTA and CDR2 is FQGNSA. V lost 1 base and J lost 9, with 14 bases in between. The CDR3 covers 14 residues. The CDR3 DNA sequence: TGTGCCAGCAGCTTAGGGGGAGCGATCCAAACGCAGTATTTT. This sequence encodes CASSLGGAIQTQYF.

The chain combines TRBV30 with TRBJ2-3; D possibly corresponds to TRBD1 (5 bases). The CDR3 extends over 13 amino acids. Looked up from germline, CDR1 is GTSNPN and CDR2 is SVGIG (reference sequence). V was pared by 1 base and J by 6 bases, with 11 bases between. The chain's CDR3 is CAWSGQGLDTQYF. The CDR3 region has the DNA TGTGCCTGGAGTGGGCAGGGCTTGGATACGCAGTATTTT.

The J gene is TRBJ1-4, the V gene TRBV30; a weak D match, TRBD1 (5 bases). The CDR3 runs to 13 residues. The ends were cut back, 1 base at V and 6 bases at J, with 9 bases in the middle. Looked up from germline, CDR1 is GTSNPN and CDR2 is SVGIG (reference sequence). The CDR3 DNA sequence: TGTGCCTGGAGTGGGCAGGGATATGAAAAACTGTTTTTT. The encoded protein is CAWSGQGYEKLFF.

The rearrangement joins TRBV5-1 to TRBJ1-6, with 7 bases identical to TRBD1. The V gene end was trimmed by 6 bases and the J gene end by 7 bases; junction bases not matched to a gene: 10. CDR1 SGHRS and CDR2 YFSETQ come from the germline V gene. The CDR3 has 15 amino acids. The CDR3 spells CASTVEGARNSPLHF. The DNA for the CDR3 is TGCGCCAGCACCGTTGAGGGGGCGAGAAATTCACCCCTCCACTTT. Based on the CDR3 plus reference TRBV5-1 and TRBJ1-6, the full variable domain is KAGVTQTPRYLIKTRGQQVTLSCSPISGHRSVSWYQQTPGQGLQFLFEYFSETQRNKGNFPGRFSGRQFSNSRSEMNVSTLELGDSALYLCASTVEGARNSPLHFGNGTRLTVT.

The V gene is TRBV11-3, the J gene TRBJ1-1; 7 positions match TRBD1. The length of the CDR3 is 14 residues. The germline V gene has CDR1 SGHNT and CDR2 YENEEA. J was trimmed by 3 bases and V by 7 bases; bases with no gene match: 8. CDR3 DNA: TGTGCCAGCACAGGGGCCAGGGGGGACACTGAAGCTTTCTTT. Translation: CASTGARGDTEAFF.

Points on this clone: A junction end diverges from the germline sequence, so it may reflect a read error. The genes are TRBV7-2 and TRBJ2-3; 8 bases map to TRBD2. Germline loops: CDR1 SGHTA, CDR2 FQGNSA. This CDR3 contains 17 residues. The CDR3 spells CSSARGAAGGGTDTQYF. The CDR3 nucleotides read TGTTCCAGCGCAAGGGGAGCGGCGGGGGGTGGCACAGATACGCAGTATTTT.

This clone came up once. As DNA, the CDR3 is TGTGCCAGCTCACCCGACAGAAATCAGCCCCAGCATTTT. Amino acid sequence: CASSPDRNQPQHF. The chain joins TRBV18 to TRBJ1-5; TRBD1 is a possible D gene (5 bases). V was trimmed by 3 bases and J by 4 bases, leaving 7 bases between them. CDR1 KGHSH and CDR2 LQKENI come from the germline V gene. CDR3 length equals 13 residues. The full variable domain, rest sourced from reference TRBV18 and TRBJ1-5, is NAGVMQNPRHLVRRRGQEARLRCSPMKGHSHVYWYRQLPEEGLKFMVYLQKENIIDESGMPKERFSAEFPKEGPSILRIQQVVRGDSAAYFCASSPDRNQPQHFGDGTRLSIL.

The sample holds one count of this clone. The V and J genes are TRBV14 and TRBJ1-1; a possible D gene is TRBD1 (6 bases). V lost 5 bases and J 4 bases, leaving 11 bases between the germline ends. CDR3 length equals 13 residues. The germline CDR1 and CDR2 sequences are SGHDN and FVKESK. The chain's CDR3 is CASSSNRATEAFF. The CDR3 nucleotides read TGTGCCAGCAGCTCGAACAGGGCCACTGAAGCTTTCTTT.

The chain links TRBV25-1 to TRBJ1-3; tentatively, D is TRBD1 (5 bases). CDR1 is MGHDK and CDR2 is SYGVNS in the germline V gene. Trimming cost V 4 bases and J 8 bases, with 15 bases left between them. The CDR3 covers 14 residues. The CDR3 DNA reads as TGTGCCAGCAGTGCGGGGGACCTTTCGGACACCATATATTTT. This translates into CASSAGDLSDTIYF.

This rearrangement joins TRBV6-1 to TRBJ2-3; D might be TRBD1 (7 bases). Germline CDR1 reads MNHNS; CDR2 reads SASEGT. The germline V and J ends were trimmed by 6 bases and 0 bases, with 10 bases remaining between them. CDR3 length: 14 amino acids. Here the CDR3 DNA reads TGTGCCAGCAGCCAGGGGGGAAGCACAGATACGCAGTATTTT. Its translation: CASSQGGSTDTQYF.

V and J are TRBV6-4 and TRBJ2-3, with 7 positions matching TRBD2. Trimming took 2 bases from V and 0 from J; bases not matched to a gene: 2. CDR3 size: 15 residues. Germline-derived CDR1 and CDR2 are MRHNA and SNTAGT. The CDR3 DNA sequence: TGTGCCAGCAGTGACGGTAGCGGGAGCACAGATACGCAGTATTTT. Protein sequence: CASSDGSGSTDTQYF.

CDR3 amino acids: CASSSTGYEQYF. The CDR3 nucleotides are TGTGCCAGCAGCTCTACAGGGTACGAGCAGTACTTC. The chain carries TRBV5-6 and TRBJ2-7; possible D gene TRBD1, 6 bases. The CDR3 extends over 12 amino acids. Trimming pared 3 bases from V and 4 bases from J, leaving 8 bases between. Germline V gene lookup returns CDR1 SGHDT and CDR2 YYEEEE.